This passage covers 22 T cell receptor beta chains from one sample sequenced in a study of vaccination and CD4 T cells after COVID-19. Treatment in this sample: 10-day PBMC culture with coronavirus spike peptide pools or control peptides (ViraFEST assay). Their antigen targets remain unknown. Scientists ran DNA taken from cultured CD4+ T cells through the Oncomine TCR Beta short-read assay for sequencing. MiXCR, applied by TCRdb to the PCR reads, yields one record per CDR3 protein. Of about 16,000 distinct CDR3 sequences in the sample, roughly 60% were seen once. Input material: CD4+ T cells from blood, cultured in vitro. These receptors came from a human donor who had recovered from COVID-19.

The V and J genes are TRBV20-1 and TRBJ2-6, with a possible D match to TRBD1 (5 bases). Germline V lookup: CDR1 DFQATT, CDR2 SNEGSKA (reference sequence). Between the trimmed V and J ends, which lost 1 base and 3 bases, there was a span of 16 bases. CDR3 size: 17 residues. Written as DNA, the CDR3 is TGCAGTGCTAGAGCAGTGCAGGGTGACTTTGGGGCCAACGTCCTGACTTTC. Amino acids: CSARAVQGDFGANVLTF.

This chain joins TRBV7-3 and TRBJ1-2; unclear D gene. Germline V gene sequence: CDR1 SGHTA, CDR2 FQGTGA. The CDR3 totals 15 residues. Trimming pared 5 bases from V and 3 bases from J, leaving 16 bases between. The CDR3 reads CASSGWAQSDYGYTF. DNA for the CDR3: TGTGCCAGCAGCGGATGGGCCCAGAGCGACTATGGCTACACCTTC. Combining the CDR3 with reference TRBV7-3 and TRBJ1-2 gives the whole variable domain GAGVSQTPSNKVTEKGKYVELRCDPISGHTALYWYRQSLGQGPEFLIYFQGTGAADDSGLPNDRFFAVRPEGSVSTLKIQRTERGDSAVYLCASSGWAQSDYGYTFGSGTRLTVV.

This clonotype was seen only once. The chain combines TRBV6-1 with TRBJ2-5; unclear D gene. The length of the CDR3 is 15 residues. Trimming removed 0 bases at V and 5 bases at J, with 13 bases between. Germline CDR1 reads MNHNS; CDR2 reads SASEGT. CDR3 in DNA: TGTGCCAGCAGTGAAGCGACCTACCTCATGGAGACCCAGTACTTC. Protein product: CASSEATYLMETQYF.

This sequence joins TRBV6-1 and TRBJ2-1; the match to TRBD2 covers 8 bases. This CDR3 spans 14 amino acids. Losses at the gene ends were 6 bases for V and 3 bases for J; bases not matched to a gene: 4. The germline V gene encodes CDR1 MNHNS and CDR2 SASEGT. CDR3 in DNA: TGTGCCAGCAGCCCGGGGGGGGTCTACAATGAGCAGTTCTTC. This sequence encodes CASSPGGVYNEQFF.

The rearrangement joins TRBV19 to TRBJ1-5, with 7 bases fitting TRBD1. This CDR3 has 16 amino acids. CDR1 and CDR2 from the germline V gene are LNHDA and SQIVND (reference sequence). With V trimmed by 3 bases and J by 6 bases, 11 bases remained unmatched. The chain's CDR3 is CASSIGRGYKGQPQHF. CDR3 nucleotide sequence: TGTGCCAGTAGTATCGGCAGGGGGTATAAAGGTCAGCCCCAGCATTTT.

This chain uses TRBV11-3 with TRBJ2-7, with 7 positions matching TRBD2. The germline V gene encodes CDR1 SGHNT and CDR2 YENEEA. The CDR3 runs to 14 residues. Losses at the gene ends were 4 bases for V and 7 bases for J; bases not matched to a gene: 10. In nucleotides, the CDR3 is TGTGCCAGCAGCTGGGGGGGTACGATATGGGAGCAGTACTTC. Its translation: CASSWGGTIWEQYF.

The chain combines TRBV20-1 with TRBJ1-5; D might be TRBD1 (5 bases). V gave up 7 bases and J gave up 0 bases, with 7 bases separating them. Looked up from germline, CDR1 is DFQATT and CDR2 is SNEGSKA (reference sequence). The CDR3 is made up of 12 amino acids. The CDR3 DNA follows: TGCAGTGGACAGTATAGCAATCAGCCCCAGCATTTT. Translation gives CSGQYSNQPQHF.

The V and J genes are TRBV7-9 and TRBJ2-7, with D possibly TRBD2 on 6 matching bases. Trimming stripped 8 bases from V and 6 bases from J, with 20 bases between. There are 14 residues in the CDR3. CDR1 SEHNR and CDR2 FQNEAQ come from the germline V gene (reference sequence). The CDR3 sequence: CASQMGGDVGEQYF. The CDR3 DNA is TGTGCCAGCCAAATGGGGGGTGATGTAGGCGAGCAGTACTTC.

V usage is TRBV7-8 and J usage is TRBJ2-3, with a tentative D call TRBD2 (7 bases). CDR3 length: 17 amino acids. V was shortened by 2 bases and J by 0 bases, with 15 bases between the two germline ends. Germline CDR1 SGHVS, CDR2 FQNEAQ. CDR3 in DNA: TGTGCCAGCAGCTTACTCGGGGGGCGGGTGAGCACAGATACGCAGTATTTT. Translated, it gives CASSLLGGRVSTDTQYF.

This clonotype was counted between two and nine times. The chain carries TRBV20-1 and TRBJ1-1; possibly TRBD1 for D (6 bases). CDR1 DFQATT and CDR2 SNEGSKA come from the germline V gene (reference sequence). The ends were cut back, 0 bases at V and 4 bases at J, with 15 bases in the middle. The CDR3 totals 15 residues. This CDR3 is CSARDPRKQGTEAFF. The DNA of the CDR3 is TGCAGTGCTAGAGATCCCCGTAAACAGGGCACTGAAGCTTTCTTT.

This rearrangement joins TRBV6-2 or TRBV6-3 to TRBJ1-2, with D uncertain. The V end was cut by 5 bases, the J end by 10 bases, with 14 bases between. The CDR3 is made up of 12 amino acids. Germline V gives CDR1 MNHEY, CDR2 SVGEGT. CDR3 bases: TGTGCCAGCAGTCGCCCCCCTGGGGACTACACCTTC. As protein: CASSRPPGDYTF.

This clonotype was seen a handful of times. V and J are TRBV19 and TRBJ1-2; D call uncertain. V was shortened by 8 bases and J by 0 bases, with 13 bases between the two germline ends. The CDR3 has 14 amino acids. Germline lookup yields CDR1 LNHDA and CDR2 SQIVND (reference sequence). CDR3 nucleotide sequence: TGTGCCAGTCAGAGCGGAAGGGCTAACTATGGCTACACCTTC. It specifies CASQSGRANYGYTF.

V gene TRBV5-6 combines with J gene TRBJ2-1; 8 positions match TRBD2. J gave up 7 bases and V 6 bases, and 18 bases lay outside the gene matches. The CDR3 runs 17 residues. Germline CDR1 is SGHDT and CDR2 is YYEEEE. The CDR3 sequence: CASKRMPGTSHPNEQFF. In nucleotides, the CDR3 is TGTGCCAGCAAAAGAATGCCCGGGACTAGTCATCCTAATGAGCAGTTCTTC. Variable domain in full (rest from reference TRBV5-6 and TRBJ2-1): DAGVTQSPTHLIKTRGQQVTLRCSPKSGHDTVSWYQQALGQGPQFIFQYYEEEERQRGNFPDRFSGHQFPNYSSELNVNALLLGDSALYLCASKRMPGTSHPNEQFFGPGTRLTVL.

This clonotype was observed a handful of times. The rearrangement uses TRBV20-1 and TRBJ1-2; the match to TRBD1 covers 8 bases. CDR3 length: 13 amino acids. CDR1 is DFQATT, CDR2 SNEGSKA, per germline (reference sequence). The junction had 6 bases not matched to a gene; V was cut back by 5 bases and J by 4 bases. DNA for the CDR3: TGCAGTGCTGACAGGGGTCCCGGCTATGGCTACACCTTC. Residues: CSADRGPGYGYTF.

The chain employs TRBV2 and TRBJ1-2; D unresolved. The CDR3 has 13 residues. Trimming took 8 bases from V and 6 from J, leaving 16 bases between them. Germline CDR1 is SNHLY and CDR2 is FYNNEI. The CDR3 protein is CASYWQVVDGYTF. The DNA of the CDR3 is TGTGCCAGCTACTGGCAGGTCGTCGATGGCTACACCTTC.

This clonotype has just a few counts. This chain joins TRBV6-1 and TRBJ1-5, with D possibly matching TRBD1 (5 bases). Per germline, CDR1 MNHNS and CDR2 SASEGT. This CDR3 is built from 13 residues. V was cut by 6 bases and J by 6 bases, with 12 bases left in between. Here the CDR3 reads CASRENGGQPQHF. CDR3 DNA: TGTGCCAGCAGGGAGAACGGGGGTCAGCCCCAGCATTTT.

The rearrangement uses TRBV7-9 and TRBJ1-1; D call uncertain. Trimming stripped 2 bases from V and 2 bases from J, with 6 bases between. The CDR3 totals 13 residues. Germline V gene sequence: CDR1 SEHNR, CDR2 FQNEAQ (reference sequence). For the CDR3, the DNA is TGTGCCAGCAGCTTACAGTTTAACACTGAAGCTTTCTTT. Translation: CASSLQFNTEAFF.

This chain connects TRBV6-1 to TRBJ2-1; 11 nucleotides align to TRBD2. Trimming took 6 bases from V and 13 from J; bases not matched to a gene: 8. This CDR3 contains 13 residues. Germline V gene lookup returns CDR1 MNHNS and CDR2 SASEGT. The CDR3 loop is CASRRLAGNVQFF. The CDR3 bases are TGTGCCAGCAGGCGACTAGCGGGGAACGTTCAGTTCTTC.

The chain is built from TRBV28 and TRBJ1-2; TRBD1 matches 10 bases. This CDR3 region has 15 residues. Unmatched junction bases numbered 8, after V lost 5 bases and J lost 5 bases. Germline CDR1 is MDHEN and CDR2 is SYDVKM. Written as DNA, the CDR3 is TGTGCCAGCAGTACGCGGGACAGGGGCTTTTATGGCTACACCTTC. Its translation is CASSTRDRGFYGYTF.

The chain is built from TRBV28 and TRBJ1-6; TRBD1 is a possible D gene (5 bases). V was cut by 7 bases and J by 3 bases, with 16 bases left in between. The CDR3 spans 16 residues. Germline CDR1 reads MDHEN; CDR2 reads SYDVKM. In DNA, the CDR3 is TGTGCCAGCACAGAAGGGGCGCTTGTCTATAATTCACCCCTCCACTTT. It is translated as CASTEGALVYNSPLHF.

This chain uses TRBV6-5 with TRBJ1-2; 9 bases fit TRBD1. In germline, CDR1 is MNHEY, CDR2 SVGAGI. Trimming took 0 bases from V and 5 from J; bases not matched to a gene: 7. The CDR3 covers 16 residues. DNA of the CDR3: TGTGCCAGCAGTTACTCGAGTCCGGGACAGGGTTATGGCTACACCTTC. Protein sequence: CASSYSSPGQGYGYTF.

This chain joins TRBV7-9 and TRBJ1-1, with unresolved D. V was pared by 2 bases and J by 2 bases, with 6 bases between. The germline gives CDR1 SEHNR, CDR2 FQNEAQ (reference sequence). This CDR3 has 13 amino acids. DNA for the CDR3: TGTGCCAGCAGCTTAATCACCAACACTGAAGCTTTCTTT. This encodes CASSLITNTEAFF.